This T cell receptor (beta chain) originates from a study of human T cells and chemical hapten exposure. Study in general: Once 0.01% DPC had been applied to the upper back by patch test, readings were taken at 6 days. General observations from the study: Expanded TCR sets contained significantly more large CDR3 similarity clusters than controls.

As to time point: patch test 1, 2 weeks after DPC sensitization. Treatment noted: therapeutic diphenylcyclopropenone sensitization with weekly scalp DPC. Individual cDNA molecules each carried unique molecular identifiers attached by the library. In the study's own analysis: Per-sample TCR counts ranged from roughly 20,000 to 750,000, median about 90,000. Using its own MiXCR run on the RACE reads, TCRdb lists one record per CDR3 protein. Clone size and V and J calls follow TCRdb, not the original study. The sample lists tens of thousands of distinct CDR3 sequences; approximately 10% were seen once. In regard to this clonotype: No antigen is known for it.

The CDR3 is 15 residues long. Germline V gives CDR1 GTSNPN, CDR2 SVGIG (reference sequence). V shed 3 bases and J 1 base; nucleotides not matched to a gene: 8. The specimen was whole blood, collected in connection with sensitization to the hapten diphenylcyclopropenone (DPC). The receptor was derived from a man aged 35 to 55 with alopecia areata. Some clones in this sample may be carry-over from other donors' samples. This chain links TRBV30 with TRBJ1-1; 7 bases fit TRBD1. This CDR3 is CAWSPIGDRNTEAFF. CDR3 sequence (DNA): TGTGCCTGGAGCCCAATAGGGGACAGGAACACTGAAGCTTTCTTT. The full variable domain, completed using reference TRBV30 and TRBJ1-1, is SQTIHQWPATLVQPVGSPLSLECTVEGTSNPNLYWYRQAAGRGLQLLFYSVGIGQISSEVPQNLSASRPQDRQFILSSKKLLLSDSGFYLCAWSPIGDRNTEAFFGQGTRLTVV.